This TCR beta chain was profiled in a study of CD8 T cells in ankylosing spondylitis. This clonotype was seen at least ten times. Its antigen is currently unknown. Germline V gives CDR1 SGHRS, CDR2 YFSETQ. The CDR3 totals 15 residues. Trimming removed 2 bases at V and 1 base at J, with 12 bases between. MiXCR was run by TCRdb on the 5' RACE reads, yielding one entry per CDR3 protein. The table shows 670,000 or so distinct CDR3 sequences, with 15% to 20% occurring only once. Study outcomes and limitations: What appeared characteristic of ankylosing spondylitis blood was a TCR beta motif of eight highly homologous variants.

The TCR comes from a male donor with ankylosing spondylitis. The gene calls are TRBV5-1 and TRBJ2-5, with D possibly being TRBD1 or TRBD2 (5 bases each). Input material: blood, either unsorted or a sorted T cell fraction (not recorded which). The CDR3 region has the DNA TGCGCCAGCAGCTTCACCGGGACGACCCAAGAGACCCAGTACTTC. As protein: CASSFTGTTQETQYF.